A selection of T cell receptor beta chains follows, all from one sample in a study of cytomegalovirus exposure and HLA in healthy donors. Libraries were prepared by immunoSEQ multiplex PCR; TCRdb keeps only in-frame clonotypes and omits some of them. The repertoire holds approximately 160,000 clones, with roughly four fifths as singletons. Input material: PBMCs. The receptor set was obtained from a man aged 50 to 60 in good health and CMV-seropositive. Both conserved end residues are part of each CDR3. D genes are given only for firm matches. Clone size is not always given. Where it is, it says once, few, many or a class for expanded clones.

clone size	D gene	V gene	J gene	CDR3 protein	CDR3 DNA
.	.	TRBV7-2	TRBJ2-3	CASSLFADTQYF	TGTGCCAGCAGCTTATTCGCAGATACGCAGTATTTT
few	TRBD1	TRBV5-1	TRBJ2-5	CASSSGTAQETQYF	TGCGCCAGCAGCTCTGGGACAGCACAAGAGACCCAGTACTTC
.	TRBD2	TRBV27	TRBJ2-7	CASSFTAGGPYEQYF	TGTGCCAGCAGTTTCACAGCGGGGGGGCCGTACGAGCAGTACTTC
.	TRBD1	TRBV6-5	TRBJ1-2	CASSRTGGANYGYTF	TGTGCCAGCAGCCGGACAGGGGGAGCTAACTATGGCTACACCTTC
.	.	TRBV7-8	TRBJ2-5	CASSPLPGVQETQYF	TGTGCCAGCAGCCCCCTCCCGGGGGTTCAAGAGACCCAGTACTTC
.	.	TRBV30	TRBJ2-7	CAWMGLSPYEQYF	TGTGCCTGGATGGGACTCAGCCCTTACGAGCAGTACTTC
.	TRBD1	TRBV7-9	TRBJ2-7	CSSSSPPGTGHDYEQYF	TGTTCCAGCAGCTCCCCCCCCGGGACAGGGCACGACTACGAGCAGTACTTC
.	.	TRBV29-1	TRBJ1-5	CSVGGHHQPQHF	TGCAGCGTTGGAGGACACCATCAGCCCCAGCATTTT
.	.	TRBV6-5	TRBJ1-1	CASSYNGNTEAFF	TGTGCCAGCAGTTACAACGGTAACACTGAAGCTTTCTTT
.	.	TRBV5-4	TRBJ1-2	CASSSPDSSNYGYTF	TGTGCCAGCAGCTCCCCTGACAGTTCTAACTATGGCTACACCTTC
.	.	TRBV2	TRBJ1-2	CASSVDSAYGYTF	TGTGCCAGCAGCGTAGACAGCGCCTATGGCTACACCTTC
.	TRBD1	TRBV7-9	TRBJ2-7	CASSSKDRGPYEQYF	TGTGCCAGCAGCTCGAAGGACAGGGGTCCCTACGAGCAGTACTTC
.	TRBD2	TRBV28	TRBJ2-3	CASSELAGAGTDTQYF	TGTGCCAGCAGTGAACTAGCGGGAGCAGGCACAGATACGCAGTATTTT
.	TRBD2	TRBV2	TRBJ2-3	CASSVASGGTDTQYF	TGTGCCAGCAGTGTGGCTAGCGGGGGCACAGATACGCAGTATTTT
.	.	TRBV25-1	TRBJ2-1	CASSEWGRGDYNEQFF	TGTGCCAGCAGTGAATGGGGCAGGGGCGACTACAATGAGCAGTTCTTC
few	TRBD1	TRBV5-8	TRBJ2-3	CASSLGTGIDTQYF	TGTGCCAGCAGCTTGGGGACAGGTATCGATACGCAGTATTTT
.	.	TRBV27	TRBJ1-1	CASSLLGGETEAFF	TGTGCCAGCAGTTTACTGGGAGGGGAGACTGAAGCTTTCTTT
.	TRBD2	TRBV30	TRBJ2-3	CAWSRTSGDTDTQYF	TGTGCCTGGAGCCGGACTAGCGGAGACACAGATACGCAGTATTTT
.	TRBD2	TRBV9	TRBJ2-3	CASSVGVRGGYTQYF	TGTGCCAGCAGCGTAGGTGTGCGGGGGGGCTATACGCAGTATTTT
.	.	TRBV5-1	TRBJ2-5	CASSLEASRETQYF	TGCGCCAGCAGCTTGGAGGCTAGCAGGGAGACCCAGTACTTC
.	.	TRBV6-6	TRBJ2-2	CASSSHTGELFF	TGTGCCAGCAGTTCTCACACCGGGGAGCTGTTTTTT
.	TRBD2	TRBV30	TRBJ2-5	CAWSGGGGETQYF	TGTGCCTGGAGTGGGGGGGGAGGTGAGACCCAGTACTTC
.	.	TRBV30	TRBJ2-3	CAWSSPLFPSTDTQYF	TGTGCCTGGAGTTCCCCCCTCTTCCCCAGCACAGATACGCAGTATTTT
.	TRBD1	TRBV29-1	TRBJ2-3	CSVERGRSDTQYF	TGCAGCGTTGAGAGGGGGCGGTCAGATACGCAGTATTTT
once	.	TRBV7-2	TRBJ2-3	CASSLAPPRDTQYF	TGTGCCAGCAGCTTAGCGCCCCCCCGGGATACGCAGTATTTT
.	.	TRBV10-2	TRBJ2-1	CASSHLSGADEQFF	TGCGCCAGCAGTCACCTAAGTGGAGCGGATGAGCAGTTCTTC
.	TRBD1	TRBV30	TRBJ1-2	CAWGQETNYGYTF	TGTGCCTGGGGACAGGAGACTAACTATGGCTACACCTTC
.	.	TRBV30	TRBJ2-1	CARRVYNEQFF	TGTGCTAGGAGAGTGTACAATGAGCAGTTCTTC
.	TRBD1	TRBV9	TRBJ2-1	CASSPRTGGMDEQFF	TGTGCCAGCAGCCCACGGACAGGGGGGATGGATGAGCAGTTCTTC
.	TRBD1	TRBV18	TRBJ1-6	CASSPVLAGQGDSPLHF	TGTGCCAGCTCACCCGTCTTAGCTGGACAGGGGGATTCACCCCTCCACTTT
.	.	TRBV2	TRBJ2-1	CASRATGSSYNEQFF	TGTGCCAGCAGGGCCACAGGGAGCTCCTACAATGAGCAGTTCTTC
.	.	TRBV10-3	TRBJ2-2	CAISDTNTGELFF	TGTGCCATCAGTGACACGAACACCGGGGAGCTGTTTTTT
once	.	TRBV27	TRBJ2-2	CASTGLNTGELFF	TGTGCCAGCACGGGGTTGAACACCGGGGAGCTGTTTTTT
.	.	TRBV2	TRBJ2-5	CASTSQETQYF	TGTGCCAGCACCAGTCAAGAGACCCAGTACTTC
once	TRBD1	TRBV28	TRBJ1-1	CASSPGQGETEAFF	TGTGCCAGCAGTCCGGGACAGGGGGAAACTGAAGCTTTCTTT
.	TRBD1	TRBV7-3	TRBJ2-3	CASSADRWDTQYF	TGTGCCAGCAGCGCGGACAGGTGGGATACGCAGTATTTT
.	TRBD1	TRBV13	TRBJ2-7	CASSPDRGEKQYF	TGTGCCAGCAGTCCTGACAGGGGAGAGAAGCAGTACTTC
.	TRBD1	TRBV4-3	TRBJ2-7	CASSQEPVAGGLVLDEQYF	TGCGCCAGCAGCCAAGAACCCGTCGCAGGGGGATTGGTTTTGGACGAGCAGTACTTC
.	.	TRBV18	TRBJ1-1	CASSPSGFTEAFF	TGTGCCAGCTCACCGTCCGGGTTCACTGAAGCTTTCTTT
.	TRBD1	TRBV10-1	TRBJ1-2	CASSDHTGGQGYTF	TGCGCCAGCAGTGATCATACAGGGGGCCAAGGCTACACCTTC
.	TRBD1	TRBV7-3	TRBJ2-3	CASSKTGGRTDTQYF	TGTGCCAGCAGCAAAACAGGGGGGCGCACAGATACGCAGTATTTT